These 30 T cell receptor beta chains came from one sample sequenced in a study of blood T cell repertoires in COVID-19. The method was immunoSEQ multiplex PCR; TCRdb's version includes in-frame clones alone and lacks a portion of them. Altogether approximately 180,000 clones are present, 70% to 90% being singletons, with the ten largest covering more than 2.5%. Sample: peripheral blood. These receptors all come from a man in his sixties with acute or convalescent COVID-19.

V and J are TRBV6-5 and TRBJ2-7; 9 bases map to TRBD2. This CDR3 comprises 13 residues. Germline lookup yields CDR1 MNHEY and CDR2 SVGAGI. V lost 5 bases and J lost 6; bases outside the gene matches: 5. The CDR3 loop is CASSQSGRSEQYF. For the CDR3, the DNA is TGTGCCAGCAGTCAAAGCGGGAGGTCCGAGCAGTACTTC.

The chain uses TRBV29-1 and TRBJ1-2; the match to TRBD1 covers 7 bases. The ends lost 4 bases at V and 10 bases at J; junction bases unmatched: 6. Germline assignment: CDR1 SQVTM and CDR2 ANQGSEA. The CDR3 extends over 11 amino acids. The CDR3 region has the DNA TGCAGCGTTGTAACAGGGGTGGACTACACCTTC. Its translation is CSVVTGVDYTF.

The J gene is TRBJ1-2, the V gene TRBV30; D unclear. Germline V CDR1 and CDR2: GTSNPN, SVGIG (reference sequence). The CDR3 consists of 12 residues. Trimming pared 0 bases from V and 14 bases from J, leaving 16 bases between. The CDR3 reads CAWSVFRRSETF. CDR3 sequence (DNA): TGTGCCTGGAGTGTATTTAGGAGGTCAGAGACCTTC. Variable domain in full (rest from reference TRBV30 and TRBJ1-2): SQTIHQWPATLVQPVGSPLSLECTVEGTSNPNLYWYRQAAGRGLQLLFYSVGIGQISSEVPQNLSASRPQDRQFILSSKKLLLSDSGFYLCAWSVFRRSETFGSGTRLTVV.

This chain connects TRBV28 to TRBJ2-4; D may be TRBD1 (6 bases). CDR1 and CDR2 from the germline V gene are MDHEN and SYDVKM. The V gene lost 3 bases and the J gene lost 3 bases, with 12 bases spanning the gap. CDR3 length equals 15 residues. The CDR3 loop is CASSFQGIDKNIQYF. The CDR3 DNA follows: TGTGCCAGCAGTTTTCAGGGGATAGACAAAAACATTCAGTACTTC.

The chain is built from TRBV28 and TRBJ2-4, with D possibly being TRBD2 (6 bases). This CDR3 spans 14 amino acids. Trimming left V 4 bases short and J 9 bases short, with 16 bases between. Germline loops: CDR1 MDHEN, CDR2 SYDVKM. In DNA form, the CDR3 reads TGTGCCAGCAGTTCCGGAGGGCTAGCGAGCATTCAGTACTTC. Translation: CASSSGGLASIQYF.

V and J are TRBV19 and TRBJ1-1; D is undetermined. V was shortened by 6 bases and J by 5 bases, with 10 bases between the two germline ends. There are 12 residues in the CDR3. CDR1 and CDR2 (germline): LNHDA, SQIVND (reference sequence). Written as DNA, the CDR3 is TGTGCCAGTAGCCTGAGGAGGACTGAAGCTTTCTTT. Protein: CASSLRRTEAFF.

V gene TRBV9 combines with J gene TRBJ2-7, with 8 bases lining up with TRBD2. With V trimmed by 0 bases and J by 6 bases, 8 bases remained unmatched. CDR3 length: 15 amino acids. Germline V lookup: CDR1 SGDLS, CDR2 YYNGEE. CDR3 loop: CASSVGPAGALEQYF. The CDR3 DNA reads TGTGCCAGCAGCGTAGGACCAGCGGGAGCCCTCGAGCAGTACTTC.

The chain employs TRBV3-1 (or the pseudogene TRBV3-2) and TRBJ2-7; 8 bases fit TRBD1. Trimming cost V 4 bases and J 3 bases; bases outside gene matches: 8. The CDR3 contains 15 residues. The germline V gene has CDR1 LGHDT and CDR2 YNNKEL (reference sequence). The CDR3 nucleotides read TGTGCCAGCAGCCCCCGCGACAGGGGATACTACGAGCAGTACTTC. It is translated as CASSPRDRGYYEQYF.

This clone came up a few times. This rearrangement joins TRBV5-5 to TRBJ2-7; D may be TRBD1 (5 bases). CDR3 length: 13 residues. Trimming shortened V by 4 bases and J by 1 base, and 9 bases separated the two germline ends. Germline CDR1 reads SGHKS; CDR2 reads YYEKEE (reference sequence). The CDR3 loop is CASSPPGSYEQYF. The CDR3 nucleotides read TGTGCCAGCAGCCCCCCAGGGTCCTACGAGCAGTACTTC.

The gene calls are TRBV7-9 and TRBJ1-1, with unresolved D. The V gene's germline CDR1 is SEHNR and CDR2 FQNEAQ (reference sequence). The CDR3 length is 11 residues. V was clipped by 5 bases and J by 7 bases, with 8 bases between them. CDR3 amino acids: CASSVRGEAFF. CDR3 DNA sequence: TGTGCCAGCAGCGTTCGGGGTGAAGCTTTCTTT.

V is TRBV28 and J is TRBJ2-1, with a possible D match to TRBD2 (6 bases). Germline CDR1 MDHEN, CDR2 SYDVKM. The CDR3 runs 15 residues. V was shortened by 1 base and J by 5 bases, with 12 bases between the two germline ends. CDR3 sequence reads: CASSLLGGDNNEQFF. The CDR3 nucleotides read TGTGCCAGCAGTTTATTAGGCGGGGATAACAATGAGCAGTTCTTC.

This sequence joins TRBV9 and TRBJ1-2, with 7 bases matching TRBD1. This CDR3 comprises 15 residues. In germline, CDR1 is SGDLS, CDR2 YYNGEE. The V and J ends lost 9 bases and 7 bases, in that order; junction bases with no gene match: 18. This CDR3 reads CATPGTANFWGGYTF. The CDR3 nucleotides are TGTGCCACCCCCGGGACAGCCAATTTTTGGGGTGGCTACACCTTC.

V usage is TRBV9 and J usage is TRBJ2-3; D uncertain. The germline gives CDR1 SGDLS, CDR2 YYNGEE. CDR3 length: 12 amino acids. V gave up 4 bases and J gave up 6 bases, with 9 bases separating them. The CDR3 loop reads CASSPPSDTQYF. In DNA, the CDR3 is TGTGCCAGCAGCCCCCCTTCCGATACGCAGTATTTT.

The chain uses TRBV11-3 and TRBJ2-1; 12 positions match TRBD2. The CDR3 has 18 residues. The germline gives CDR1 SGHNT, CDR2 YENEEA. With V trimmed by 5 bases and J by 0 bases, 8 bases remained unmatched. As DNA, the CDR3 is TGTGCCAGCAGCCCCGGGACTAGCGGGTCTAGCTCCTACAATGAGCAGTTCTTC. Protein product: CASSPGTSGSSSYNEQFF.

The CDR3 DNA reads TGTGCCAGCAGCTCGGGACAGGGGGCAGGCGGGGAGCTGTTTTTT. The encoded protein is CASSSGQGAGGELFF. This chain connects TRBV11-2 to TRBJ2-2, with 12 bases identical to TRBD1. J lost 7 bases, V lost 4 bases, and 4 bases had no gene match. This CDR3 is built from 15 residues. The germline V gene encodes CDR1 SGHAT and CDR2 FQNNGV.

The CDR3 region is CASSLRDRGMTNSPLHF. In DNA, the CDR3 is TGTGCCAGCAGTTTAAGGGACAGGGGCATGACTAATTCACCCCTCCACTTT. This sequence joins TRBV27 and TRBJ1-6; 10 bases fit TRBD1. This CDR3 is built from 17 residues. Germline V gene sequence: CDR1 MNHEY, CDR2 SMNVEV (reference sequence). Trimming removed 2 bases from V and 6 bases from J; junction bases left unmatched: 7.

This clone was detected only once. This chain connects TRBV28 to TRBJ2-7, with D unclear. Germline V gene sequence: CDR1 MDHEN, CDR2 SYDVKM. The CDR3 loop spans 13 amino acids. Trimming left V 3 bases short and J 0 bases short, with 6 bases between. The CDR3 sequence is CASSFPFSYEQYF. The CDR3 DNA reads TGTGCCAGCAGTTTTCCCTTCTCCTACGAGCAGTACTTC. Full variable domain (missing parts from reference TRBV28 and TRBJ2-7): DVKVTQSSRYLVKRTGEKVFLECVQDMDHENMFWYRQDPGLGLRLIYFSYDVKMKEKGDIPEGYSVSREKKERFSLILESASTNQTSMYLCASSFPFSYEQYFGPGTRLTVT.

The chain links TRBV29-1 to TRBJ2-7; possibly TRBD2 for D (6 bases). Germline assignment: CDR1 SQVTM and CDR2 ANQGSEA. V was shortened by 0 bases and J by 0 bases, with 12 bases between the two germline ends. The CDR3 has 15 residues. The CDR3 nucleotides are TGCAGCGTTGAAGATCAGGAGGGAAACTCCTACGAGCAGTACTTC. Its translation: CSVEDQEGNSYEQYF.

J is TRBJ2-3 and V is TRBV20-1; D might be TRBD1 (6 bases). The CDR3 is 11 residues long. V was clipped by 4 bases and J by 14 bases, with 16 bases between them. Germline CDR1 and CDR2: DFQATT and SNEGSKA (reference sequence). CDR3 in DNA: TGCAGTGCTACCCCAGGACAGCCTAGGTATTTT. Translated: CSATPGQPRYF.

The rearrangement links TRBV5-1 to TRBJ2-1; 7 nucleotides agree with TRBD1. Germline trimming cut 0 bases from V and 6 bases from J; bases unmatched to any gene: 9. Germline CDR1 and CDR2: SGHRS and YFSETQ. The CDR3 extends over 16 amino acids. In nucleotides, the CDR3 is TGCGCCAGCAGCTTGGAACAGGGGCGCGGGTCCAATGAGCAGTTCTTC. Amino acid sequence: CASSLEQGRGSNEQFF. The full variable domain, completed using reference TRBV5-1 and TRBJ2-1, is KAGVTQTPRYLIKTRGQQVTLSCSPISGHRSVSWYQQTPGQGLQFLFEYFSETQRNKGNFPGRFSGRQFSNSRSEMNVSTLELGDSALYLCASSLEQGRGSNEQFFGPGTRLTVL.

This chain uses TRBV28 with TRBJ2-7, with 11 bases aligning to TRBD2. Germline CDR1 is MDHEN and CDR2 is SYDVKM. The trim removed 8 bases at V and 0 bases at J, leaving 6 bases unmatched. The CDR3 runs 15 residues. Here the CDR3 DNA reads TGTGCCAGCCGGACTAGCGGGCACAGCTCCTACGAGCAGTACTTC. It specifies CASRTSGHSSYEQYF.

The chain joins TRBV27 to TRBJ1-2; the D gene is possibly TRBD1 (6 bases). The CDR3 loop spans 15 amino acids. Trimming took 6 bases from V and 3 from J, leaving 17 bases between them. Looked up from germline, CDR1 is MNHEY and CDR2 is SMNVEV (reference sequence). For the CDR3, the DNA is TGTGCCAGCAGCCACGAAGATAGGGGGTACTATGGCTACACCTTC. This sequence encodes CASSHEDRGYYGYTF.

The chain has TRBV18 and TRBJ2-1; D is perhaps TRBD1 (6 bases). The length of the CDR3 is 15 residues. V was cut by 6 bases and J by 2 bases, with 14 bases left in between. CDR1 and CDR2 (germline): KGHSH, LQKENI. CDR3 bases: TGTGCCAGCTCCTACGGGGACACAGCCTACAATGAGCAGTTCTTC. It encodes CASSYGDTAYNEQFF.

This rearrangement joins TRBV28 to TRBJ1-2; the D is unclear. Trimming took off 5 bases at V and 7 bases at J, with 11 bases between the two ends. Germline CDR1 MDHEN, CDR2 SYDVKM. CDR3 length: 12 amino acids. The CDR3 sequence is CASSTLSTGYTF. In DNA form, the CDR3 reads TGTGCCAGCAGTACCCTTTCTACTGGCTACACCTTC.

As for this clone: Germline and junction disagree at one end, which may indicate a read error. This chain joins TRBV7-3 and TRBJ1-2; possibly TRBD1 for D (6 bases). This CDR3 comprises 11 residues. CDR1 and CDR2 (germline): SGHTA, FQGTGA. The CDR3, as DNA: TGTGTCAGCAGCTCCAGGGGTGGCTACACCTTC. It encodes CVSSSRGGYTF.

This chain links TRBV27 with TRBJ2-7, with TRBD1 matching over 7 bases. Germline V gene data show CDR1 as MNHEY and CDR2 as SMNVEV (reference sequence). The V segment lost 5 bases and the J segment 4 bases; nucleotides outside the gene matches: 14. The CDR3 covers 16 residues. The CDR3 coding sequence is TGTGCCAGCAGTAAACCGACAGGGACCCTCCAGTACGAGCAGTACTTC. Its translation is CASSKPTGTLQYEQYF.

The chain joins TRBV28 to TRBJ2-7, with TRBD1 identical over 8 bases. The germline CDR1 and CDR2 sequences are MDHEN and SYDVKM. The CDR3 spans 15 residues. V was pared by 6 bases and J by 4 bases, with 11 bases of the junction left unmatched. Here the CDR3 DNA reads TGTGCCAGCAGCCTGAAGACAGGGGTGCTATACGAGCAGTACTTC. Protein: CASSLKTGVLYEQYF.

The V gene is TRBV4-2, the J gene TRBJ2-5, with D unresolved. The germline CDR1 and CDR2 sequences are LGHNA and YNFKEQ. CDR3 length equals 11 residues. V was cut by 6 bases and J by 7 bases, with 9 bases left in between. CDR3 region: CASRYPGTQYF. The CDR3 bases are TGTGCCAGCAGGTATCCCGGGACCCAGTACTTC.

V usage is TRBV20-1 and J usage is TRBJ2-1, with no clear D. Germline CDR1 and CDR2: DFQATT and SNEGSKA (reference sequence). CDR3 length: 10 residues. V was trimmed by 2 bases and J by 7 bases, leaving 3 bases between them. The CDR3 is CSARSNEQFF. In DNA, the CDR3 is TGCAGTGCTAGATCTAATGAGCAGTTCTTC.

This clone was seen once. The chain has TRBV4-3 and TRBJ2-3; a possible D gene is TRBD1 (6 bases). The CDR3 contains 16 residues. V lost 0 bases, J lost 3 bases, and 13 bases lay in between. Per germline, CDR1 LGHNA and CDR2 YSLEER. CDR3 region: CASSQEGGQLTDTQYF. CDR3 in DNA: TGCGCCAGCAGCCAAGAAGGAGGACAGCTGACAGATACGCAGTATTTT.